These T cell receptor beta chains were read from a single sample in a study of prognosis after radiotherapy for stage I lung cancer. TCRdb called the multiplex PCR reads again in MiXCR, with one record for every CDR3 protein. Of over 9,000 distinct CDR3 sequences detected, over 35% appear once; the ten largest clones hold approximately 50%. Sequencing used PBMCs, obtained before or after stereotactic body radiation therapy (not recorded which). Every receptor here comes from a donor aged 50 or older with non-small cell lung cancer. Both conserved end residues are part of each CDR3. A D gene is named only where the DNA matches it firmly. Expanded clones are given a class, and other clones once, few, many or no size at all.

TRBJ2-3 | TRBD2 | - | TRBV5-1 | CASGLAVDTQYF | TGCGCCAGCGGACTAGCGGTAGATACGCAGTATTTT
TRBJ2-3 | - | many | TRBV28 | CASRPPGGADTQYF | TGTGCCAGCAGACCGCCGGGGGGCGCAGATACGCAGTATTTT
TRBJ1-1 | TRBD1 | many | TRBV5-1 | CASSWGGGDREAFF | TGCGCCAGCAGCTGGGGCGGTGGGGACAGGGAAGCTTTCTTT
TRBJ2-6 | - | - | TRBV18 | CASSPLNSGANVLTF | TGTGCCAGCTCACCACTGAACTCTGGGGCCAACGTCCTGACTTTC
TRBJ2-3 | - | once | TRBV5-1 | CASSVGSSVASTDTQYF | TGCGCCAGCAGCGTAGGTAGCAGTGTCGCTAGCACAGATACGCAGTATTTT
TRBJ2-7 | TRBD1 | many | TRBV20-1 | CSAKTGTGSDYEQYF | TGCAGTGCCAAGACCGGGACAGGGTCGGACTACGAGCAGTACTTC
TRBJ1-1 | TRBD1 | many | TRBV20-1 | CSAPKGQGTEAFF | TGCAGTGCTCCGAAAGGACAGGGGACCGAAGCTTTCTTT
TRBJ2-3 | TRBD1 | many | TRBV6-1 | CASSPTGTGPTDTQYF | TGTGCCAGCAGCCCTACCGGGACAGGCCCCACAGATACGCAGTATTTT
TRBJ2-3 | TRBD1 | many | TRBV6-1 | CASRRQGRSDTQYF | TGTGCCAGCAGGCGACAGGGGCGATCAGATACGCAGTATTTT
TRBJ1-3 | - | many | TRBV19 | CASSIPQGNTIYF | TGTGCCAGTAGTATCCCTCAAGGAAACACCATATATTTT
TRBJ1-2 | - | many | TRBV7-3 | CASSLGGAGEGYTF | TGTGCCAGCAGCTTAGGAGGGGCGGGGGAAGGCTACACCTTC
TRBJ2-1 | - | - | TRBV27 | CASSLTRKASYNEQFF | TGTGCCAGCAGTTTAACTAGAAAAGCATCCTACAATGAGCAGTTCTTC
TRBJ1-4 | TRBD1 | many | TRBV27 | CASSSGTGLKLFF | TGTGCCAGCAGCTCCGGGACAGGGTTAAAACTGTTTTTT
TRBJ2-3 | - | many | TRBV24-1 | CATQRGEALSTDTQYF | TGTGCCACCCAGAGGGGGGAGGCCCTGAGCACAGATACGCAGTATTTT
TRBJ2-1 | - | medium-sized | TRBV12-3/TRBV12-4 | CASSLSVSNEQFF | TGTGCCAGCAGTTTATCGGTAAGCAATGAGCAGTTCTTC
TRBJ2-3 | TRBD1 | - | TRBV6-2/TRBV6-3 | CASRGQGYTQYF | TGTGCCAGCAGGGGACAGGGGTATACGCAGTATTTT
TRBJ2-7 | - | - | TRBV7-3 | CASSLGGGWAASYEQYF | TGTGCCAGCAGCTTAGGAGGCGGGTGGGCGGCCTCCTACGAGCAGTACTTC
TRBJ2-5 | - | medium-sized | TRBV9 | CASSLSGTSQETQYF | TGTGCCAGCAGCCTCTCCGGGACTTCCCAAGAGACCCAGTACTTC
TRBJ1-2 | TRBD1 | - | TRBV28 | CASKTGASSYGYTF | TGTGCCAGCAAAACAGGGGCCTCCTCATATGGCTACACCTTC
TRBJ2-2 | - | - | TRBV5-1 | CASSLTDPYTGELFF | TGCGCCAGCAGCTTGACGGACCCCTACACCGGTGAGCTGTTTTTT
TRBJ1-2 | - | many | TRBV9 | CASSVGYGYTF | TGTGCCAGCAGCGTCGGCTATGGCTACACCTTC